Included here is one T cell receptor beta chain sequence, with context. The data were obtained in a study of blood T cell repertoires in COVID-19. Study at large: The cDNA or gDNA used as material had been derived from T cells, B-cell-depleted T cells, or PBMCs.

This CDR3 contains 15 residues. The germline gives CDR1 LNHDA, CDR2 SQIVND (reference sequence). The V gene lost 2 bases and the J gene lost 7 bases, with 12 bases spanning the gap. Authors' analysis steps: Cell counts per sample came from amplifying reference gene primers. Only in-frame clones appear in the TCRdb table, and some are missing; sequencing was by immunoSEQ multiplex PCR. That table gives V, J and clone size, and the DNA gave D and trimming. The sample includes 250,000 or so clones, about 83% seen only once; the top ten take 4%. The TCR originated in a middle-aged man with acute or convalescent COVID-19. Sequenced sample: peripheral blood. The rearrangement uses TRBV19 and TRBJ1-6, with D maybe TRBD1 (5 bases). The CDR3 protein is CASSISGQPNSPLHF. The CDR3 DNA reads TGTGCCAGTAGTATATCAGGGCAACCAAATTCACCCCTCCACTTT. Supplemented by reference TRBV19 and TRBJ1-6, the full variable domain reads DGGITQSPKYLFRKEGQNVTLSCEQNLNHDAMYWYRQDPGQGLRLIYYSQIVNDFQKGDIAEGYSVSREKKESFPLTVTSAQKNPTAFYLCASSISGQPNSPLHFGNGTRLTVT.